Listed below are T cell receptor beta chains from one sample, sequenced in a study of T cell changes during pregnancy in multiple sclerosis. Profiling relied on immunoSEQ multiplex PCR, and the TCRdb table lists in-frame clones only, not all of them. The sample includes about 16,000 clones, approximately 96% seen only once; the top ten take 0.8% to 1%. This specimen was peripheral blood, taken in the third trimester of pregnancy. These receptors were obtained from a female donor with multiple sclerosis, enrolled in a pregnancy study. CDR3s include the opening cysteine and the closing phenylalanine or tryptophan. D genes are given only for firm matches. Only some rows state a clone size, as once, few, many or a class for expanded clones.

V: TRBV7-2
D: TRBD1
size: -
J: TRBJ1-1
CDR3: CASSPTGGQTEAFF
DNA: TGTGCCAGCAGCCCCACAGGGGGCCAGACTGAAGCTTTCTTT

V: TRBV18
D: TRBD1
size: once
J: TRBJ1-6
CDR3: CASSLPGTGYNSPLHF
DNA: TGTGCCAGCTCACTACCCGGGACAGGCTATAATTCACCCCTCCACTTT

V: TRBV7-9
D: -
size: -
J: TRBJ2-7
CDR3: CASSLGGRGANSYEQYF
DNA: TGTGCCAGCAGCTTAGGGGGAAGGGGCGCCAACTCCTACGAGCAGTACTTC

V: TRBV7-9
D: -
size: -
J: TRBJ2-2
CDR3: CASSLVRQRGTGELFF
DNA: TGTGCCAGCAGCTTAGTTAGACAGCGCGGCACCGGGGAGCTGTTTTTT

V: TRBV28
D: -
size: -
J: TRBJ1-4
CDR3: CASSFSTAKKKLFF
DNA: TGTGCCAGCAGTTTCTCGACAGCCAAGAAAAAACTGTTTTTT

V: TRBV7-9
D: -
size: few
J: TRBJ1-5
CDR3: CASSSPGINQPQHF
DNA: TGTGCCAGCAGCTCCCCGGGGATCAATCAGCCCCAGCATTTT

V: TRBV19
D: TRBD1
size: -
J: TRBJ1-1
CDR3: CASSITGVPTEAFF
DNA: TGTGCCAGTAGTATAACAGGGGTTCCCACTGAAGCTTTCTTT

V: TRBV10-3
D: TRBD2
size: -
J: TRBJ2-7
CDR3: CAIRSGGQRTEQYF
DNA: TGTGCCATCCGTAGCGGGGGGCAAAGAACCGAGCAGTACTTC

V: TRBV6-5
D: TRBD2
size: -
J: TRBJ2-7
CDR3: CASSRTSSNEQYF
DNA: TGTGCCAGCAGCCGGACTAGTTCAAACGAGCAGTACTTC

V: TRBV2
D: -
size: -
J: TRBJ1-2
CDR3: CASKLPLYGYTF
DNA: TGTGCCAGCAAACTTCCCCTCTATGGCTACACCTTC

V: TRBV7-2
D: -
size: -
J: TRBJ2-5
CDR3: CASSSSQIQETQYF
DNA: TGTGCCAGCAGCTCTAGCCAGATCCAAGAGACCCAGTACTTC

V: TRBV11-3
D: TRBD1
size: -
J: TRBJ2-1
CDR3: CASSHRQGWEQFF
DNA: TGTGCCAGCAGCCATCGACAGGGTTGGGAGCAGTTCTTC

V: TRBV28
D: -
size: -
J: TRBJ1-2
CDR3: CASTGDYGYTF
DNA: TGTGCCAGCACAGGGGATTATGGCTACACCTTC

V: TRBV7-3
D: TRBD2
size: -
J: TRBJ2-6
CDR3: CASSPLGLAGDSSGANVLTF
DNA: TGTGCCAGCAGCCCTCTGGGACTAGCGGGAGATAGTTCTGGGGCCAACGTCCTGACTTTC

V: TRBV15
D: TRBD1
size: once
J: TRBJ1-3
CDR3: CATSRKLRDSSGNTIYF
DNA: TGTGCCACCAGCAGAAAGTTAAGGGACAGCTCTGGAAACACCATATATTTT

V: TRBV7-2
D: -
size: -
J: TRBJ2-3
CDR3: CASSLFGDTQYF
DNA: TGTGCCAGCAGCTTGTTCGGAGATACGCAGTATTTT

V: TRBV28
D: -
size: once
J: TRBJ2-7
CDR3: CASSLKFATVKVYEQYF
DNA: TGTGCCAGCAGTTTAAAATTTGCGACAGTAAAGGTTTACGAGCAGTACTTC

V: TRBV6-1
D: -
size: few
J: TRBJ1-5
CDR3: CASSEGQVYSNQPQHF
DNA: TGTGCCAGCAGTGAAGGACAGGTATATAGCAATCAGCCCCAGCATTTT

V: TRBV10-3
D: -
size: -
J: TRBJ2-2
CDR3: CAISESGGGRDTGELFF
DNA: TGTGCCATCAGTGAGTCGGGGGGAGGACGTGACACCGGGGAGCTGTTTTTT

V: TRBV19
D: -
size: -
J: TRBJ1-1
CDR3: CASSRDIIMNTEAFF
DNA: TGTGCCAGTAGTCGGGACATCATTATGAACACTGAAGCTTTCTTT

V: TRBV15
D: -
size: -
J: TRBJ1-5
CDR3: CATSLTGEYSNQPQHF
DNA: TGTGCCACCAGCCTAACCGGGGAGTATAGCAATCAGCCCCAGCATTTT

V: TRBV11-1
D: -
size: -
J: TRBJ2-2
CDR3: CASSLDTGMSTGELFF
DNA: TGTGCCAGCAGCTTAGACACAGGGATGTCCACCGGGGAGCTGTTTTTT

V: TRBV9
D: -
size: -
J: TRBJ2-3
CDR3: CASTSKGLGTDTQYF
DNA: TGTGCCAGCACCAGCAAAGGACTCGGGACAGATACGCAGTATTTT

V: TRBV13
D: TRBD2
size: -
J: TRBJ2-3
CDR3: CASSLGLAGGATDTQYF
DNA: TGTGCCAGCAGCTTGGGGCTAGCGGGGGGTGCCACAGATACGCAGTATTTT